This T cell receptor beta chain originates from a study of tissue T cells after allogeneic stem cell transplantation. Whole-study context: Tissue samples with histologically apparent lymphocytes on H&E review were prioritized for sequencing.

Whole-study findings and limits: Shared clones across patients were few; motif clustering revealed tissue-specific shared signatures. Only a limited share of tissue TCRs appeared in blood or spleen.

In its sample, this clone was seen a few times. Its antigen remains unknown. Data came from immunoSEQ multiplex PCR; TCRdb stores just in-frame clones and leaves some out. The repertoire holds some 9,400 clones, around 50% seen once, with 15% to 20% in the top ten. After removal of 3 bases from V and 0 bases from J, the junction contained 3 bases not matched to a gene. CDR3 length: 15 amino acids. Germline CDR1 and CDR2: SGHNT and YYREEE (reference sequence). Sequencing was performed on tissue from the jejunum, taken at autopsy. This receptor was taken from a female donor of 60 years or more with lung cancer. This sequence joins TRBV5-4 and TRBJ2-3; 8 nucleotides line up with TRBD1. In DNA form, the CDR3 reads TGTGCCAGCAGCTGGCGGACAGGGAGCACAGATACGCAGTATTTT. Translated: CASSWRTGSTDTQYF.